The 7 T cell receptor beta chains below were found in one sample sequenced in a study of T cell clusters in autoimmune cytopenias. Multiplex touch-down PCR amplified TRB using TRB-A and TRB-B pools in one tube. TCRdb reprocessed the multiplex PCR reads and stores each CDR3 protein as one record, lacking DNA. Its table lists 8,000 to 9,500 distinct CDR3 sequences. TRB was amplified from about 260 ng of peripheral blood genomic DNA per sample. Material for sequencing was peripheral blood. These receptors all come from a human donor with an autoimmune cytopenia or autoimmune hepatitis (not recorded which).

The chain recombines TRBV12-3 or TRBV12-4 with TRBJ2-5; TCRdb calls TRBD1, which cannot be checked without DNA. This CDR3 has 13 residues. The CDR3 sequence is CASSFRGIETQYF.

The CDR3: CASSRGPGTANEKLFF. The chain carries TRBV4-1 and TRBJ1-4; with no DNA, the TCRdb D assignment of TRBD1 cannot be verified. Germline V gene data show CDR1 as MGHRA and CDR2 as YSYEKL. The length of the CDR3 is 16 residues.

This clonotype is deemed medium-sized by its frequency. The J gene is TRBJ2-7, the V gene TRBV6-1; the D call from TCRdb, TRBD2, cannot be confirmed without DNA. Germline V gene sequence: CDR1 MNHNS, CDR2 SASEGT. The CDR3 has 14 amino acids. The CDR3 is CASSEPSGRYEQYF.

This chain links TRBV7-7 with TRBJ2-1; the D call of TRBD2 rests on TCRdb alone, since no DNA is present to check it. CDR3 size: 15 residues. Germline CDR1 SSHAT, CDR2 FNYEAQ (reference sequence). The CDR3 loop is CASSLGPRGREEQFF.

The chain joins TRBV27 to TRBJ1-1; TCRdb's D call, TRBD1, is unchecked because there is no DNA. Germline values: CDR1 MNHEY, CDR2 SMNVEV (reference sequence). The CDR3 has 14 amino acids. The CDR3 spells CASSSRDILFEAFF.

The CDR3 sequence is CSASLPGQGFGELFF. The J gene is TRBJ2-2, the V gene TRBV20-1; no DNA is available, so the TRBD1 call from TCRdb remains unchecked. CDR3 size: 15 residues. The germline V gene has CDR1 DFQATT and CDR2 SNEGSKA (reference sequence).

The rearrangement links TRBV5-4 to TRBJ2-7; TCRdb designates TRBD1, a call that cannot be tested without DNA. CDR1 and CDR2 (germline): SGHNT, YYREEE (reference sequence). This CDR3 comprises 18 residues. CDR3 protein: CASKIRGLGAGSAYEQYF.